A selection of T cell receptor beta chains follows, all from one sample in a study of T cell responses to AZD1222 COVID-19 vaccine. Generated by immunoSEQ multiplex PCR, the TCRdb table keeps only in-frame clones and is missing some. Here the sample spans about 45,000 clones, 80% to 90% being singletons. Source: peripheral blood, taken 28 days after the second AZD1222 dose. Receptors originate from an adult who received the AZD1222 COVID-19 vaccine. CDR3s include the opening cysteine and the closing phenylalanine or tryptophan. A D gene is named only where the DNA matches it firmly. Size values are once, few and many counts, or a class for expanded clones, and some rows have none.

j_gene | abundance | v_gene | d_gene | CDR3aa | CDR3nt
TRBJ1-4 | few | TRBV10-1 | TRBD1 | CASSEGQGLKGEKLFF | TGCGCCAGCAGTGAAGGACAGGGGCTAAAGGGTGAAAAACTGTTTTTT
TRBJ2-7 | NA | TRBV11-2 | NA | CASSLEQGPTYEQYF | TGTGCCAGCAGCTTAGAGCAGGGGCCTACCTACGAGCAGTACTTC
TRBJ2-5 | NA | TRBV5-4 | TRBD2 | CASSTGTRTETQYF | TGTGCCAGCTCGACCGGGACTAGGACAGAGACCCAGTACTTC
TRBJ2-5 | NA | TRBV5-1 | TRBD1 | CASSPSGGQETQYF | TGCGCCAGCAGCCCATCAGGGGGCCAAGAGACCCAGTACTTC
TRBJ2-1 | NA | TRBV2 | TRBD2 | CASTRGLAGAYEQFF | TGTGCCAGCACCCGGGGACTAGCGGGAGCCTATGAGCAGTTCTTC
TRBJ1-3 | NA | TRBV30 | NA | CAWRAGGTRDTIYF | TGTGCCTGGAGAGCCGGCGGGACCAGGGACACCATATATTTT
TRBJ2-3 | NA | TRBV5-1 | NA | CASSPNVGSITDTQYF | TGCGCCAGCAGCCCTAATGTTGGTAGCATAACAGATACGCAGTATTTT
TRBJ1-1 | NA | TRBV7-9 | NA | CASSLLGGTEAFF | TGTGCCAGCAGCCTACTAGGGGGCACTGAAGCTTTCTTT
TRBJ2-1 | NA | TRBV7-3 | TRBD2 | CASSLLNLGLANYNEQFF | TGTGCCAGCAGCTTGTTAAATTTGGGACTAGCCAATTACAATGAGCAGTTCTTC
TRBJ2-7 | NA | TRBV4-1 | TRBD2 | CASSQVGGAYEQYF | TGCGCCAGCAGCCAAGTCGGGGGGGCCTACGAGCAGTACTTC
TRBJ1-4 | NA | TRBV5-1 | NA | CASSLALSGRTLANEKLFF | TGCGCCAGCAGCTTGGCGCTTTCTGGGAGGACGCTAGCTAATGAAAAACTGTTTTTT
TRBJ1-1 | NA | TRBV11-2 | TRBD1 | CASSLTGGGTEAFF | TGTGCCAGCAGCTTAACAGGGGGCGGCACTGAAGCTTTCTTT
TRBJ1-1 | NA | TRBV13 | NA | CASSPRRGGNTEAFF | TGTGCCAGCAGCCCGCGTAGGGGGGGAAACACTGAAGCTTTCTTT
TRBJ2-1 | once | TRBV15 | TRBD2 | CATSRVPSGSWEQFF | TGTGCCACCAGCAGAGTACCTAGCGGGAGCTGGGAGCAGTTCTTC